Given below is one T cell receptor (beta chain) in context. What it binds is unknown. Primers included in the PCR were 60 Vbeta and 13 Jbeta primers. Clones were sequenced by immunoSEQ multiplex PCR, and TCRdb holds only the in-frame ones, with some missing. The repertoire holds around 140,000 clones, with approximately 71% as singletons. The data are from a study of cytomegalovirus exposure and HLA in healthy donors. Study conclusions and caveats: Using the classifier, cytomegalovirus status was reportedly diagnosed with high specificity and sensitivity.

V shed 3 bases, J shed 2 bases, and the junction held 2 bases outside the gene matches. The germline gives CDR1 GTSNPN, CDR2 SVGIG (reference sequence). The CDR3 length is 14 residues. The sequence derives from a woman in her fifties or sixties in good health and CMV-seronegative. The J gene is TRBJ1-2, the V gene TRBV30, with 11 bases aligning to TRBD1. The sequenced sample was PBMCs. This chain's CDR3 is CAWRGDRGNYGYTF. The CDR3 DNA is TGTGCCTGGAGGGGGGACAGGGGGAACTATGGCTACACCTTC. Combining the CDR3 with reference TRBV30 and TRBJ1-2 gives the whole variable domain SQTIHQWPATLVQPVGSPLSLECTVEGTSNPNLYWYRQAAGRGLQLLFYSVGIGQISSEVPQNLSASRPQDRQFILSSKKLLLSDSGFYLCAWRGDRGNYGYTFGSGTRLTVV.